Listed below are T cell receptor beta chains from one sample, sequenced in a study of blood T cell repertoires in COVID-19. Generated by immunoSEQ multiplex PCR, the TCRdb table keeps only in-frame clones and is missing some. The profile shows a few hundred thousand clones, 70% to 90% of them singletons. The specimen was peripheral blood. The origin of the receptors is a human donor in a cohort sampled during active COVID-19. The CDR3 runs from the conserved cysteine through the conserved F or W. The D gene is left open where the match is weak. Expanded clones get a size class; other rows say once, few or many, or leave the size out.

V gene: TRBV3-1/TRBV3-2; J gene: TRBJ1-1; D gene: -; clone size: -; CDR3 DNA: TGTGCCAGCAGCCAATTAGACCGGGAGAACACTGAAGCTTTCTTT; CDR3 protein: CASSQLDRENTEAFF
V gene: TRBV2; J gene: TRBJ1-2; D gene: -; clone size: -; CDR3 DNA: TGTGCCAGCAGTGAGAATGAAGCCTATGGCTACACCTTC; CDR3 protein: CASSENEAYGYTF
V gene: TRBV27; J gene: TRBJ1-3; D gene: -; clone size: -; CDR3 DNA: TGTGCCAGCAGTTTTAGGGGGAGTGGAAACACCATATATTTT; CDR3 protein: CASSFRGSGNTIYF
V gene: TRBV6-4; J gene: TRBJ1-1; D gene: TRBD1; clone size: few; CDR3 DNA: TGTGCCAGCAAAATGGACAGGGCGAACACTGAAGCTTTCTTT; CDR3 protein: CASKMDRANTEAFF
V gene: TRBV12-3/TRBV12-4; J gene: TRBJ1-2; D gene: -; clone size: -; CDR3 DNA: TGTGCCAGCAGTTTATGGGGAGACTATGGCTACACCTTC; CDR3 protein: CASSLWGDYGYTF
V gene: TRBV19; J gene: TRBJ2-1; D gene: TRBD1; clone size: -; CDR3 DNA: TGTGCCAGTAGTAGAACTTCCGGGACAGGGGGCCCCTACAATGAGCAGTTCTTC; CDR3 protein: CASSRTSGTGGPYNEQFF
V gene: TRBV14; J gene: TRBJ1-3; D gene: -; clone size: -; CDR3 DNA: TGTGCCAGCAGCCGCGAACAGAACTCTGGAAACACCATATATTTT; CDR3 protein: CASSREQNSGNTIYF
V gene: TRBV5-4; J gene: TRBJ1-2; D gene: -; clone size: -; CDR3 DNA: TGTGCCAGCAGCCAAGGACACCCCCTAGGCTACACCTTC; CDR3 protein: CASSQGHPLGYTF
V gene: TRBV18; J gene: TRBJ1-2; D gene: -; clone size: -; CDR3 DNA: TGTGCCAGCTGTCCGACAGGAGACTCTAACTATGGCTACACCTTC; CDR3 protein: CASCPTGDSNYGYTF
V gene: TRBV27; J gene: TRBJ1-2; D gene: TRBD1; clone size: -; CDR3 DNA: TGTGCCAGCAGTTCACAGGGGATTGAAGGCTACACCTTC; CDR3 protein: CASSSQGIEGYTF
V gene: TRBV10-3; J gene: TRBJ2-3; D gene: -; clone size: -; CDR3 DNA: TGTGCCGCAGGCACAGATACGCAGTATTTT; CDR3 protein: CAAGTDTQYF
V gene: TRBV19; J gene: TRBJ1-1; D gene: -; clone size: -; CDR3 DNA: TGTGCCAGTAGTATAGAAGTTGGTGAGAAAGCTTTCTTT; CDR3 protein: CASSIEVGEKAFF
V gene: TRBV9; J gene: TRBJ1-6; D gene: -; clone size: -; CDR3 DNA: TGTGCCAGCGGACCCGGGAACTATAATTCACCCCTCCACTTT; CDR3 protein: CASGPGNYNSPLHF
V gene: TRBV5-1; J gene: TRBJ2-3; D gene: -; clone size: -; CDR3 DNA: TGCGCCAGCCACTTCACCCCCGGGGGCACAGATACGCAGTATTTT; CDR3 protein: CASHFTPGGTDTQYF
V gene: TRBV25-1; J gene: TRBJ2-7; D gene: TRBD1; clone size: -; CDR3 DNA: TGTGCCAGCAGTGTCCCTGGGGACAGCACCTTCTACGAGCAGTACTTC; CDR3 protein: CASSVPGDSTFYEQYF
V gene: TRBV10-3; J gene: TRBJ2-3; D gene: -; clone size: -; CDR3 DNA: TGTGCCATCAGTGATGGGGGGGCATCGGATACGCAGTATTTT; CDR3 protein: CAISDGGASDTQYF
V gene: TRBV12-3/TRBV12-4; J gene: TRBJ1-2; D gene: TRBD1; clone size: few; CDR3 DNA: TGTGCCAGCAGTTCCACAGGGGATGGCTACACCTTC; CDR3 protein: CASSSTGDGYTF
V gene: TRBV27; J gene: TRBJ2-3; D gene: -; clone size: few; CDR3 DNA: TGTGCCAGCAGCCGTTTCCCCGAACAGGGAAGCACAGATACGCAGTATTTT; CDR3 protein: CASSRFPEQGSTDTQYF
V gene: TRBV9; J gene: TRBJ1-1; D gene: -; clone size: -; CDR3 DNA: TGTGCCAGCAGCGTAGCGGGCACTGAAGCTTTCTTT; CDR3 protein: CASSVAGTEAFF
V gene: TRBV3-1/TRBV3-2; J gene: TRBJ1-2; D gene: -; clone size: -; CDR3 DNA: TGTGCCAGCAGCCAAGACGCATGGCAGGGGTTTAACTATGGCTACACCTTC; CDR3 protein: CASSQDAWQGFNYGYTF
V gene: TRBV7-9; J gene: TRBJ1-1; D gene: -; clone size: few; CDR3 DNA: TGTGCCAGCAGCTTGGGACAGAACACTGAAGCTTTCTTT; CDR3 protein: CASSLGQNTEAFF
V gene: TRBV5-1; J gene: TRBJ1-5; D gene: -; clone size: -; CDR3 DNA: TGCGCCAGCAGCTTGGAACTTAATCAGCCCCAGCATTTT; CDR3 protein: CASSLELNQPQHF
V gene: TRBV7-9; J gene: TRBJ1-4; D gene: -; clone size: -; CDR3 DNA: TGTGCCAGCAGCTTGCACACAACAACTAATGAAAAACTGTTTTTT; CDR3 protein: CASSLHTTTNEKLFF
V gene: TRBV24-1; J gene: TRBJ2-6; D gene: -; clone size: -; CDR3 DNA: TGTGCCACCAGTGACCACGTCGGCAGGGCCCCTCTCTCTGGGGCCAACGTCCTGACTTTC; CDR3 protein: CATSDHVGRAPLSGANVLTF
V gene: TRBV4-2; J gene: TRBJ2-1; D gene: TRBD2; clone size: few; CDR3 DNA: TGTGCCAGCAGCCAAGAACTAGCGGGGTACAATGAGCAGTTCTTC; CDR3 protein: CASSQELAGYNEQFF
V gene: TRBV2; J gene: TRBJ1-4; D gene: -; clone size: -; CDR3 DNA: TGTGCCAGCAGTGAAGCGCTAGAACGCGGAGACGAAATAGAAAAACTGTTTTTT; CDR3 protein: CASSEALERGDEIEKLFF
V gene: TRBV27; J gene: TRBJ2-1; D gene: TRBD1; clone size: -; CDR3 DNA: TGTGCCAGCAGTTTCCTTGACAGGGACCCCTACAATGAGCAGTTCTTC; CDR3 protein: CASSFLDRDPYNEQFF
V gene: TRBV10-1; J gene: TRBJ2-7; D gene: -; clone size: -; CDR3 DNA: TGCGCCAGCAGTGACAGTAAAAGCTCCTACGAGCAGTACTTC; CDR3 protein: CASSDSKSSYEQYF
V gene: TRBV11-2; J gene: TRBJ2-7; D gene: -; clone size: once; CDR3 DNA: TGTGCCAGCAGCCCCCTCGATCGGCCCCGGGGGACGCCCTACGAGCAGTACTTC; CDR3 protein: CASSPLDRPRGTPYEQYF
V gene: TRBV19; J gene: TRBJ1-1; D gene: -; clone size: -; CDR3 DNA: TGTGCCAGTAGTTTCGGGGGGCCCACTGAAGCTTTCTTT; CDR3 protein: CASSFGGPTEAFF
V gene: TRBV19; J gene: TRBJ2-7; D gene: -; clone size: -; CDR3 DNA: TGTGCCAGTAGTATTCAAACAGGGAAAGTTGGCGAGCAGTACTTC; CDR3 protein: CASSIQTGKVGEQYF
V gene: TRBV19; J gene: TRBJ1-6; D gene: -; clone size: few; CDR3 DNA: TGTGCCAGCCGGGACACTGGTTATAATTCACCCCTCCACTTT; CDR3 protein: CASRDTGYNSPLHF
V gene: TRBV24-1; J gene: TRBJ1-6; D gene: -; clone size: -; CDR3 DNA: TGTGCCACCAGTGACGACATCGGCGGGGTCCTCCACTTT; CDR3 protein: CATSDDIGGVLHF
V gene: TRBV24-1; J gene: TRBJ2-1; D gene: -; clone size: -; CDR3 DNA: TGTGCCACCAGTGGACCTGATAGCGGAACCTACAATGAGCAGTTCTTC; CDR3 protein: CATSGPDSGTYNEQFF
V gene: TRBV11-2; J gene: TRBJ2-7; D gene: TRBD2; clone size: -; CDR3 DNA: TGTGCCAGCAGCTCCCTAGGGCTAGCGGGGGTCGACGAGCAGTACTTC; CDR3 protein: CASSSLGLAGVDEQYF
V gene: TRBV6-1; J gene: TRBJ2-3; D gene: -; clone size: -; CDR3 DNA: TGTGCCAGCAGTGAGACAGTTAGCACAGATACGCAGTATTTT; CDR3 protein: CASSETVSTDTQYF
V gene: TRBV19; J gene: TRBJ2-3; D gene: TRBD2; clone size: -; CDR3 DNA: TGTGCCAGTAGTGTCCACTCCGGGACTAGAACGAAGGATACGCAGTATTTT; CDR3 protein: CASSVHSGTRTKDTQYF
V gene: TRBV10-3; J gene: TRBJ1-6; D gene: TRBD1; clone size: -; CDR3 DNA: TGTGCCACCAAGACAGGGGAGGCGTCACCCCTCCACTTT; CDR3 protein: CATKTGEASPLHF
V gene: TRBV9; J gene: TRBJ1-2; D gene: -; clone size: -; CDR3 DNA: TGTGCCAGCAGCGGGCCTTATCAATACGGCTACACCTTC; CDR3 protein: CASSGPYQYGYTF
V gene: TRBV5-1; J gene: TRBJ2-1; D gene: TRBD2; clone size: -; CDR3 DNA: TGCGCCAGCAAGGCGGGGGGGAGCTCCTACAATGAGCAGTTCTTC; CDR3 protein: CASKAGGSSYNEQFF
V gene: TRBV6-5; J gene: TRBJ2-2; D gene: -; clone size: -; CDR3 DNA: TGTGCCAGCAGTTACCGACAGGGGGAGCTGTTTTTT; CDR3 protein: CASSYRQGELFF
V gene: TRBV11-2; J gene: TRBJ1-1; D gene: -; clone size: -; CDR3 DNA: TGTGCCAGCAGCCCCGGACGGCGGGGGGGCGCAGGGAACACTGAAGCTTTCTTT; CDR3 protein: CASSPGRRGGAGNTEAFF
V gene: TRBV7-6; J gene: TRBJ2-2; D gene: -; clone size: -; CDR3 DNA: TGTGCCAGCAGCTTACACGGGGAGCTGTTTTTT; CDR3 protein: CASSLHGELFF
V gene: TRBV5-1; J gene: TRBJ2-1; D gene: TRBD2; clone size: -; CDR3 DNA: TGCGCCAGCAGGGCCAGCGGGGGGTACAATGAGCAGTTCTTC; CDR3 protein: CASRASGGYNEQFF
V gene: TRBV6-4; J gene: TRBJ2-1; D gene: TRBD1; clone size: -; CDR3 DNA: TGTGCCAGCAGTGACACAAACAGGGGTGAGCAGTTCTTC; CDR3 protein: CASSDTNRGEQFF
V gene: TRBV6-5; J gene: TRBJ1-2; D gene: -; clone size: -; CDR3 DNA: TGTGCCAGCAGTTACGCGGTGAACTATGGCTACACCTTC; CDR3 protein: CASSYAVNYGYTF
V gene: TRBV7-9; J gene: TRBJ1-4; D gene: -; clone size: once; CDR3 DNA: TGTGCCAGCAGCCCGCCGCCGGCGGATGAAAAACTGTTTTTT; CDR3 protein: CASSPPPADEKLFF
V gene: TRBV18; J gene: TRBJ1-2; D gene: TRBD1; clone size: -; CDR3 DNA: TGTGCCAGCTCACCGACAGGGAATTCTAACTATGGCTACACCTTC; CDR3 protein: CASSPTGNSNYGYTF
V gene: TRBV5-1; J gene: TRBJ2-7; D gene: TRBD1; clone size: -; CDR3 DNA: TGCGCCAGCAGCTGGGGACAGGGTTGGTACGAGCAGTACTTC; CDR3 protein: CASSWGQGWYEQYF
V gene: TRBV10-3; J gene: TRBJ1-3; D gene: TRBD1; clone size: -; CDR3 DNA: TGTGCCATCAGTGAGGACAGGGCTGGAAACACCATATATTTT; CDR3 protein: CAISEDRAGNTIYF
V gene: TRBV30; J gene: TRBJ1-1; D gene: TRBD1; clone size: -; CDR3 DNA: TGTGCCTGGAGTGTATCTGGACAGGGACCTGAAGCTTTCTTT; CDR3 protein: CAWSVSGQGPEAFF
V gene: TRBV5-4; J gene: TRBJ2-1; D gene: TRBD2; clone size: -; CDR3 DNA: TGTGCCTACCAGGCTAGCGGCCCCTACAATGAGCAGTTCTTC; CDR3 protein: CAYQASGPYNEQFF
V gene: TRBV2; J gene: TRBJ1-5; D gene: -; clone size: -; CDR3 DNA: TGTGCCAGCAGTCTCAGGGTGGCTAACAATCAGCCCCAGCATTTT; CDR3 protein: CASSLRVANNQPQHF
V gene: TRBV19; J gene: TRBJ2-3; D gene: TRBD2; clone size: -; CDR3 DNA: TGTGCCAGCGGAGATAGCGGGGGGGCCAGTGGAACGCAGTATTTT; CDR3 protein: CASGDSGGASGTQYF
V gene: TRBV24-1; J gene: TRBJ2-1; D gene: TRBD2; clone size: -; CDR3 DNA: TGTGCCACCGCCCGGGTCCCTACTAGCGGGGGCCCGTTTGACGACAGCTCCTACAATGAGCAGTTCTTC; CDR3 protein: CATARVPTSGGPFDDSSYNEQFF